Listed here is a single T cell receptor beta chain. CDR1 and CDR2 from the germline V gene are MNHEY and SVGAGI. The CDR3 consists of 15 residues. Trimming removed 0 bases at V and 5 bases at J, with 10 bases between. These data are taken from a study of T cell responses to AZD1222 COVID-19 vaccine. Produced via immunoSEQ multiplex PCR; TCRdb's table is partial and in-frame only. The repertoire holds roughly 100,000 clones, with approximately 92% as singletons. The receptor's source is an adult who received the AZD1222 COVID-19 vaccine. Sequences were derived from peripheral blood, sampled 28 days after the second AZD1222 dose. The chain recombines TRBV6-5 with TRBJ2-2; a weak D match, TRBD2 (5 bases). CDR3 sequence: CASSYSRTSTGELFF. CDR3 coding DNA: TGTGCCAGCAGTTACTCCCGGACTTCGACCGGGGAGCTGTTTTTT.